This T cell receptor beta chain is drawn from a study of blood T cell repertoires in COVID-19. Overall study: The analysed material was cDNA or gDNA that came from T cells, B-cell-depleted T cells, or PBMCs.

Data came from immunoSEQ multiplex PCR; TCRdb stores just in-frame clones and leaves some out. The sample lists about 250,000 clones, about nine tenths seen once, with 0.94% in the top ten. Sequencing was carried out using peripheral blood. The receptor was isolated from a woman in her thirties or forties who had recovered from COVID-19.

The CDR3 bases are TGTGCCAGCAGTAAACTAGCGGGAGGGTACAATGAGCAGTTCTTC. Its translation is CASSKLAGGYNEQFF. The chain couples TRBV5-4 to TRBJ2-1; TRBD2 matches at 13 bases. This CDR3 has 15 residues. Germline V CDR1 and CDR2: SGHNT, YYREEE (reference sequence). After removal of 5 bases from V and 4 bases from J, the junction contained 3 bases not matched to a gene.